The 17 T cell receptor beta chains listed next were all sequenced from one sample in a study of CD8 T cells in Susac syndrome. Random-hexamer reverse transcription was applied to about 0.5 to 1 ug RNA. TCRdb reprocessed the immunoSEQ multiplex PCR reads via MiXCR and lists one record per CDR3 protein. The data show 170,000 or so distinct CDR3 sequences, approximately 93% seen once. Sequencing was done on a sample of CD4+ T cells from PBMCs. The receptors shown here come from a human donor with multiple sclerosis.

This clonotype has only one observation. This chain links TRBV28 with TRBJ2-7, with 14 bases identical to TRBD2. This CDR3 is built from 14 residues. Germline V lookup: CDR1 MDHEN, CDR2 SYDVKM. Losses at the gene ends were 3 bases for V and 11 bases for J; bases not matched to a gene: 6. The CDR3 nucleotides read TGTGCCAGCAGTTTGAGACTAGCGGGAGGGGACGAGTACTTC. Protein: CASSLRLAGGDEYF.

The chain links TRBV11-2 to TRBJ2-1, with unresolved D. Germline CDR1 SGHAT, CDR2 FQNNGV. The V and J ends lost 0 bases and 7 bases respectively, with 4 bases between them. The CDR3 is 12 residues long. CDR3 protein: CASSLEGNEQFF. The CDR3 bases are TGTGCCAGCAGCTTAGAGGGAAATGAGCAGTTCTTC.

The V and J genes are TRBV6-5 and TRBJ1-2; D may be TRBD1 (6 bases). CDR1 and CDR2 from the germline V gene are MNHEY and SVGAGI. The V end was cut by 0 bases, the J end by 4 bases, with 9 bases between. CDR3 length equals 14 residues. CDR3 DNA sequence: TGTGCCAGCAGTTACTCGGCAGGGGCCTATGGCTACACCTTC. Residues: CASSYSAGAYGYTF.

The chain recombines TRBV5-1 with TRBJ2-2; TRBD2 matches 9 bases. Germline CDR1 reads SGHRS; CDR2 reads YFSETQ. The trim removed 0 bases at V and 5 bases at J, leaving 8 bases unmatched. This CDR3 comprises 17 residues. This CDR3 reads CASSLEAGGPMTGELFF. The CDR3 DNA sequence: TGCGCCAGCAGCTTGGAGGCGGGGGGGCCTATGACCGGGGAGCTGTTTTTT.

This clonotype came up once. The V call is TRBV20-1, the J call TRBJ2-5; either TRBD1 or TRBD2 may fit D (5 bases each). Germline V CDR1 and CDR2: DFQATT, SNEGSKA (reference sequence). The CDR3 has 16 residues. V was clipped by 6 bases and J by 1 base, with 21 bases between them. The CDR3 bases are TGCAGTGCCCTAGGAGCAACGGGACGGGCCCAAGAGACCCAGTACTTC. It codes for CSALGATGRAQETQYF.

The rearrangement links TRBV29-1 to TRBJ2-3, with TRBD2 identical over 8 bases. J lost 3 bases, V lost 4 bases, and 9 bases had no gene match. CDR3 length: 15 amino acids. The germline V gene encodes CDR1 SQVTM and CDR2 ANQGSEA. The CDR3 DNA follows: TGCAGCGTTGGAGGGGCGGGGGGAGAAACAGATACGCAGTATTTT. Protein sequence: CSVGGAGGETDTQYF.

The chain uses TRBV6-2 or TRBV6-3 and TRBJ2-7; D uncertain. CDR1 is MNHEY and CDR2 is SVGEGT in the germline V gene. This CDR3 is built from 11 residues. Trimming removed 5 bases from V and 7 bases from J, with 9 bases in between. CDR3 bases: TGTGCCAGCAGTCCGCTGCTGGAGCAGTACTTC. Translated, it gives CASSPLLEQYF.

This clonotype was seen once. The V call is TRBV27, the J call TRBJ2-7; 8 bases are a match to TRBD2. Germline-derived CDR1 and CDR2 are MNHEY and SMNVEV (reference sequence). V lost 6 bases, J lost 5 bases, and 6 bases stayed unmatched. The CDR3 is 13 amino acids. The CDR3 sequence is CASRLAGSHEQYF. In DNA, the CDR3 is TGTGCCAGCAGGTTAGCGGGGAGCCACGAGCAGTACTTC.

V usage is TRBV7-2 and J usage is TRBJ1-2; tentatively, D is TRBD1 (5 bases). Per germline, CDR1 SGHTA and CDR2 FQGNSA. This CDR3 is built from 13 residues. The germline V and J ends were trimmed by 5 bases and 8 bases, with 15 bases remaining between them. CDR3 residues: CASSPGGGRGYTF. In DNA, the CDR3 is TGTGCCAGCAGCCCTGGGGGGGGACGGGGCTACACCTTC.

This chain links TRBV5-1 with TRBJ2-5; TRBD1 matches 9 bases. CDR1 and CDR2 (germline): SGHRS, YFSETQ. V trimming: 4 bases; J trimming: 0 bases; junction bases outside the gene matches: 4. The CDR3 contains 15 residues. The CDR3 coding sequence is TGCGCCAGCAGCCTGACAGGGGGGGACCAAGAGACCCAGTACTTC. Its protein product is CASSLTGGDQETQYF.

The chain employs TRBV6-2 or TRBV6-3 and TRBJ2-3; D possibly matches TRBD1 or TRBD2 (5 bases each). The CDR3 has 14 residues. The germline gives CDR1 MNHEY, CDR2 SVGEGT. The V gene lost 2 bases and the J gene lost 4 bases, with 10 bases spanning the gap. In DNA form, the CDR3 reads TGTGCCAGCAGTTACGGCAGGGACGCAGATACGCAGTATTTT. Its protein product is CASSYGRDADTQYF.

J is TRBJ2-3 and V is TRBV24-1; D gene ambiguous. V shed 9 bases and J shed 3 bases, with 9 bases lying between them. The CDR3 spans 12 residues. Per germline, CDR1 KGHDR and CDR2 SFDVKD. In DNA form, the CDR3 reads TGTGCCACCTCCTCTCCTACAGATACGCAGTATTTT. Translation gives CATSSPTDTQYF.

CDR3 in DNA: TGCGCCAGCAGCCAAGATGAGGGAGCTGGAAACACCATATATTTT. Its translation is CASSQDEGAGNTIYF. J is TRBJ1-3 and V is TRBV4-1, with D hard to call. CDR1 is MGHRA, CDR2 YSYEKL, per germline. V was cut by 0 bases and J by 2 bases, with 8 bases left in between. The CDR3 spans 15 residues.

The rearrangement uses TRBV9 and TRBJ2-2; 7 bases agree with TRBD1. V lost 4 bases, J lost 5 bases, and 5 bases stayed unmatched. Germline CDR1 and CDR2: SGDLS and YYNGEE. This CDR3 has 14 residues. CDR3 sequence: CASSSGQPTGELFF. The CDR3 nucleotides read TGTGCCAGCAGCTCGGGACAGCCGACCGGGGAGCTGTTTTTT.

This sequence joins TRBV6-6 and TRBJ2-7; 8 positions agree with TRBD2. The trim removed 6 bases at V and 0 bases at J, leaving 7 bases unmatched. CDR1 is MNHNY and CDR2 is SVGAGI in the germline V gene (reference sequence). This CDR3 is 15 amino acids long. CDR3 nucleotides: TGTGCCAGCAGCTTTGGGAGCGGGAGCTCCTACGAGCAGTACTTC. It specifies CASSFGSGSSYEQYF.

V is TRBV5-6 and J is TRBJ2-7, with TRBD2 matching over 12 bases. The CDR3 sequence is 17 residues long. Germline CDR1 and CDR2: SGHDT and YYEEEE. V was clipped by 4 bases and J by 2 bases; unmatched bases: 10. The CDR3 sequence is CASSPWTSGASTYEQYF. In nucleotides, the CDR3 is TGTGCCAGCAGCCCATGGACTAGCGGGGCTAGCACCTACGAGCAGTACTTC.

The chain uses TRBV7-3 and TRBJ2-1; TRBD2 agrees at 9 bases. This CDR3 is built from 14 residues. Germline V gene sequence: CDR1 SGHTA, CDR2 FQGTGA. The trim removed 5 bases at V and 8 bases at J, leaving 7 bases unmatched. CDR3 protein: CASSLTSGWDEQFF. The CDR3, as DNA: TGTGCCAGCAGCCTTACTAGCGGGTGGGATGAGCAGTTCTTC.